One and the same sample provided the 12 T cell receptor beta chains below, sequenced in a study of T cells in Graves' hyperthyroidism and ophthalmopathy. Using RNA transcripts as the source, TCR beta CDR3 regions were amplified. HTBI primers were used for first-round RT-PCR of the TCR CDR3. TCRdb reprocessed the multiplex PCR reads with MiXCR, giving one entry per CDR3 protein. This table has about 840,000 distinct CDR3 sequences, more than 30% appearing once. Material: blood. These receptors all come from a man aged 18 to 29 with Graves' hyperthyroidism.

The V gene is TRBV10-1, the J gene TRBJ1-2; no reliable D call. Per the germline V gene, CDR1 is WNHNN and CDR2 is SYGVQD (reference sequence). CDR3 length equals 13 residues. Trimming left V 7 bases short and J 0 bases short, with 9 bases between. As DNA, the CDR3 is TGCGCCAGCATCGGTTCCTCTAACTATGGCTACACCTTC. It translates to CASIGSSNYGYTF.

For the CDR3, the DNA is TGCGCCAGCAGCCAAGTTTCCGGTCCCGGGGGAGAGACCCAGTACTTC. Amino acids: CASSQVSGPGGETQYF. This chain connects TRBV4-1 to TRBJ2-5; tentatively, D is TRBD2 (6 bases). There are 16 residues in the CDR3. The V gene's germline CDR1 is MGHRA and CDR2 YSYEKL. Trimming cost V 1 base and J 4 bases, with 16 bases left between them.

The chain links TRBV10-3 to TRBJ1-5; 10 bases are a match to TRBD1. V shed 4 bases and J 7 bases; nucleotides not matched to a gene: 10. Per the germline V gene, CDR1 is ENHRY and CDR2 is SYGVKD. The CDR3 has 16 residues. CDR3 coding DNA: TGTGCCATCAGTGCCCGACAAGGGACAGGGGACCAGCCCCAGCATTTT. Its protein is CAISARQGTGDQPQHF.

The gene calls are TRBV20-1 and TRBJ1-6; 7 bases line up with TRBD1. This CDR3 spans 15 amino acids. Germline CDR1 reads DFQATT; CDR2 reads SNEGSKA (reference sequence). V was pared by 5 bases and J by 8 bases, with 12 bases of the junction left unmatched. The CDR3 sequence: CSARSHRGRDSPLHF. The CDR3 DNA reads TGCAGTGCTCGATCCCACAGGGGTCGGGATTCACCCCTCCACTTT.

This clonotype was detected many times. The chain uses TRBV7-2 and TRBJ1-1; D unclear. This CDR3 spans 13 amino acids. V shed 5 bases and J shed 1 base, with 8 bases lying between them. Looked up from germline, CDR1 is SGHTA and CDR2 is FQGNSA. CDR3 protein: CASSPHPNTEAFF. Written as DNA, the CDR3 is TGTGCCAGCAGCCCCCACCCGAACACTGAAGCTTTCTTT.

This clonotype has a handful of counts. This chain uses TRBV7-9 with TRBJ1-1; D remains ambiguous. V was cut by 3 bases and J by 8 bases, with 13 bases left in between. Looked up from germline, CDR1 is SEHNR and CDR2 is FQNEAQ (reference sequence). The CDR3 contains 13 residues. For the CDR3, the DNA is TGTGCCAGCAGCTTGGGGTTGATTGAGGAAGCTTTCTTT. It encodes CASSLGLIEEAFF.

The rearrangement links TRBV13 to TRBJ2-7, with 10 bases that match TRBD1. The V gene's germline CDR1 is PRHDT and CDR2 FYEKMQ (reference sequence). The junction had 6 bases not matched to a gene; V was cut back by 4 bases and J by 3 bases. The CDR3 totals 15 residues. CDR3 coding DNA: TGTGCCAGCAGCTCGACAGGGGGCAGGGGCTACGAGCAGTACTTC. Protein sequence: CASSSTGGRGYEQYF.

The V gene is TRBV7-6, the J gene TRBJ1-6; perhaps TRBD1 as D (6 bases). The germline gives CDR1 SGHVS, CDR2 FNYEAQ. CDR3 length equals 15 residues. V gave up 5 bases and J gave up 6 bases, with 14 bases separating them. CDR3 nucleotide sequence: TGTGCCAGCAGCGCAGGGCAGGGGACTAATTCACCCCTCCACTTT. Translated: CASSAGQGTNSPLHF.

This clonotype was counted a few times. The CDR3 DNA follows: TGTGCCAGCAGCTGGGGACCGGCAGGTTCACCCCTCCACTTT. This encodes CASSWGPAGSPLHF. This chain uses TRBV5-6 with TRBJ1-6; maybe TRBD1 (5 bases). The V gene lost 3 bases and the J gene lost 9 bases, with 13 bases spanning the gap. CDR3 length equals 14 residues. Per the germline V gene, CDR1 is SGHDT and CDR2 is YYEEEE.

This clonotype was recorded many times. J is TRBJ1-1 and V is TRBV19; D not resolved. The CDR3 has 10 residues. In germline, CDR1 is LNHDA, CDR2 SQIVND (reference sequence). V was shortened by 10 bases and J by 5 bases, with 8 bases between the two germline ends. CDR3 nucleotide sequence: TGTGCCACGAGAAATACTGAAGCTTTCTTT. It encodes CATRNTEAFF.

The genes are TRBV9 and TRBJ2-2, with 7 positions matching TRBD1. Germline-derived CDR1 and CDR2 are SGDLS and YYNGEE. The CDR3 spans 15 residues. Germline trimming cut 7 bases from V and 1 base from J; bases unmatched to any gene: 7. The CDR3: CASGGRTGNTGELFF. CDR3 coding DNA: TGTGCCAGCGGCGGTAGGACAGGGAACACCGGGGAGCTGTTTTTT.

This clonotype was seen just once. V usage is TRBV29-1 and J usage is TRBJ1-1, with D perhaps matching TRBD1 (5 bases). The CDR3 runs 9 residues. CDR1 is SQVTM and CDR2 is ANQGSEA in the germline V gene. CDR3: CSQGWGAFF. CDR3 nucleotide sequence: TGCAGTCAGGGTTGGGGAGCTTTCTTT. The full variable domain, in which reference TRBV29-1 and TRBJ1-1 provide the parts outside the CDR3, is SAVISQKPSRDICQRGTSLTIQCQVDSQVTMMFWYRQQPGQSLTLIATANQGSEATYESGFVIDKFPISRPNLTFSTLTVSNMSPEDSSIYLCSQGWGAFFGQGTRLTVV.